This T cell receptor beta chain was identified during a study of CD8+CD57+ T cells in acquired aplastic anemia (dated by TCRdb to the late 2010s). Background for the entire study: A mean of 3.2 ug of DNA, ranging from roughly 0.19 to 30 ug, was extracted from sorted CD4+ and CD8+ cells. Healthy donor samples averaged about 9.8 million reads for CD4+ and 11 million to 13 million for CD8+ cells.

Profiling of TCR beta VDJ combinations and CDR3 sequences used genomic DNA as the template. TCR repertoire sequencing was run on an Illumina HiSeq 2000. Turning to the authors' computational methods: TRBV/TRBJ rearrangement plots, CDR3 size and DJ length profiles, and Simpson's diversity index were used to assess repertoires. The most abundant DNA sequence in the deep sequencing data was defined as the immunodominant clone. CDR3 amino acid sequences were checked for sharing between subjects and were compared against published repertoires and the VDJdb database. TCRdb passed the public sequencing reads through fastp at Q25 and MiXCR, retaining productive beta sequences. Identical CDR3 protein sequences are pooled into one entry, listed with their most common genes and DNA. It is TCRdb's table, rather than the study itself, that gives the V and J calls and clone size. The sample records about 170,000 distinct CDR3 sequences, around 60% of which are singletons. The ten top clones hold roughly 44% of the sample.

Worth noting for this clonotype: This receptor's antigen is unknown. No base quality values were provided; no much bigger clone lies one nucleotide off.

Overall study results and their limits: Patients and healthy controls showed no significant difference in CD8+ Simpson's diversity (P=0.060). Although 25 to 30 CD8+ CDR3 sequences were shared by patients and controls, these sequences appeared highly expressed in patients and within the immunodominant clones of patients.

In the study, sorted CD4+ and CD8+ blood T cells from patients with severe aplastic anemia and from healthy subjects underwent deep sequencing of TCR repertoires. Ficoll-Paque density gradient centrifugation was used to isolate peripheral blood mononuclear cells. CD4+ and CD8+ T cells were sorted by FACS or magnetic beads before DNA extraction. CDR1 and CDR2 (LNHDA, SQIVND) derive from the germline V gene (reference sequence). At the junction V is shortened by 1 base and J by 5 bases, with 18 bases in between. The CDR3 goes from the cysteine to the phenylalanine over 16 residues. The read is trimmed to its CDR3 DNA, 48 bases read in frame from base 1.

The source is a human donor in good health. The source material was sorted CD4+, CD8+, or CD8+CD57+ T cells (not recorded which) from PBMCs. The chain uses TRBV19 and TRBJ2-7; the D region may be TRBD1 or TRBD2, each matching 5 bases equally. The DNA reads as follows: TGTGCCAGTAGTATAGGAAAAGAGGGGTATGAGAACGAGCAGTACTTC. The encoded protein is CASSIGKEGYENEQYF. With the portions outside the CDR3 filled from the reference TRBV19 and TRBJ2-7 genes, the complete variable region becomes DGGITQSPKYLFRKEGQNVTLSCEQNLNHDAMYWYRQDPGQGLRLIYYSQIVNDFQKGDIAEGYSVSREKKESFPLTVTSAQKNPTAFYLCASSIGKEGYENEQYFGPGTRLTVT.